This T cell receptor (beta chain) was retrieved from a study of shared clonotypes between healthy human individuals. On the study more broadly: Plates per donor: three CD4 naive, three CD4 memory, two CD8 naive, one CD8 memory. General observations from the study: Of the naive CD4 clonotypes, around 4.9% were shared across a handful of donors. Donor clonotype sharing was expected to depend on sequencing depth. Rarefaction curves obtained for sorted subsets showed sequencing incomplete despite large depth.

Sequencing was performed with immunoSEQ multiplex PCR; in TCRdb, only in-frame clones are kept and a portion is missing. The table shows 500,000 to 700,000 clones, with roughly 96% occurring only once. With respect to this clone: Antigen specificity is unknown.

The naive CD8 population came from CD45RO-negative cells selected for CCR7, without terminally differentiated effector memory CD45RA+ cells. The material sequenced was naive CD8+ T cells sorted from blood. The sequence was obtained from a woman in her 30s in good health.

The CDR3 protein is CASSLAGTDEQYF. The CDR3 DNA sequence: TGTGCCAGCAGCTTAGCAGGGACCGACGAGCAGTACTTC. The chain has TRBV7-8 and TRBJ2-7; D may be TRBD1 or TRBD2 (5 bases each). The CDR3 spans 13 residues. Looked up from germline, CDR1 is SGHVS and CDR2 is FQNEAQ. Trimming took 0 bases from V and 5 from J, leaving 8 bases between them.